Below, one TCR beta chain is given with its context. What it binds is unknown. TCRdb's copy holds only in-frame clones and misses some; the assay was immunoSEQ multiplex PCR. Among roughly 76,000 clones listed, roughly 74% were seen once. This entry is derived from a study of vaccination effects on CD4 cells after COVID-19. This CDR3 has 20 residues. CDR1 is MGHRA and CDR2 is YSYEKL in the germline V gene. The trim removed 6 bases at V and 2 bases at J, leaving 22 bases unmatched. Within the ViraFEST assay, antigen-specific CD4+ T cells underwent expansion with viral peptide pools prior to sequencing. Scientists isolated CD4+ T cells after an approximately 10-day culture period ended. Having tested negative for nucleocapsid antibodies, the vaccine recipients showed no prior SARS-CoV-2 infection. Cultivation was performed at a few million PBMC per well with 8 to 10 IU/ml IL-2 and approximately 10 ug/ml peptides added.

This sequence joins TRBV4-1 and TRBJ2-3, with TRBD2 identical over 8 bases. The specimen comprised CD4+ T cells from PBMCs cultured with HCoV-229E spike peptides, sampled before COVID-19 vaccination. This sequence was found in a human donor who received a COVID-19 vaccine. Here the CDR3 DNA reads TGCGCCAGCAGACATTCCCCAAGACGGGGGGGCCCACCCCACACAGATACGCAGTATTTT. Amino acid sequence: CASRHSPRRGGPPHTDTQYF.